This TCR beta chain stems from a study of T cell responses to AZD1222 COVID-19 vaccine. Findings and caveats of the study: Spike-wide coverage was observed for vaccine-associated CD4 TCRs, with dominant responses at 160-218 and 743-854.

Germline V gives CDR1 MGHRA, CDR2 YSYEKL. V lost 1 base to trimming and J lost 7 bases, with 16 bases between them. The CDR3 runs 15 residues. Using immunoSEQ multiplex PCR, the repertoire was profiled, and TCRdb retains in-frame clones only, with some absent. The sample carries 150,000 or so clones, 86% recorded once. Regarding this clone: No antigen is known for it.

The sequencing used peripheral blood, collected on day 0 of MenACWY control vaccination. The TCR originated in an adult in good health. The rearrangement uses TRBV4-1 and TRBJ1-2; the D gene is possibly TRBD1 (5 bases). CDR3 bases: TGCGCCAGCAGCCAAGGTGCGGGACTGGAGGCTGGCTACACCTTC. It codes for CASSQGAGLEAGYTF.